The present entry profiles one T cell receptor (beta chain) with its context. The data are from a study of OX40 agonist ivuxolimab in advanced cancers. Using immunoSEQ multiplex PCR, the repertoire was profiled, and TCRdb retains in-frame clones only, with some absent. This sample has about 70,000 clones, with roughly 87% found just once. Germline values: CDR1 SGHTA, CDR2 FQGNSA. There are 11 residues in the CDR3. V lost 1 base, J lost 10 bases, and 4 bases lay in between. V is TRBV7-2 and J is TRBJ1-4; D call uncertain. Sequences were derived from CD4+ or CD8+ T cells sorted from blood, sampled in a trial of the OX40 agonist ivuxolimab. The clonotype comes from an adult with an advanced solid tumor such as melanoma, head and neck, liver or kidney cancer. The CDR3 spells CASSLEGKLFF. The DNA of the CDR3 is TGTGCCAGCAGCTTAGAGGGAAAACTGTTTTTT. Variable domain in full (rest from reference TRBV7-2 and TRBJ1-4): GAGVSQSPSNKVTEKGKDVELRCDPISGHTALYWYRQSLGQGLEFLIYFQGNSAPDKSGLPSDRFSAERTGGSVSTLTIQRTQQEDSAVYLCASSLEGKLFFGSGTQLSVL.